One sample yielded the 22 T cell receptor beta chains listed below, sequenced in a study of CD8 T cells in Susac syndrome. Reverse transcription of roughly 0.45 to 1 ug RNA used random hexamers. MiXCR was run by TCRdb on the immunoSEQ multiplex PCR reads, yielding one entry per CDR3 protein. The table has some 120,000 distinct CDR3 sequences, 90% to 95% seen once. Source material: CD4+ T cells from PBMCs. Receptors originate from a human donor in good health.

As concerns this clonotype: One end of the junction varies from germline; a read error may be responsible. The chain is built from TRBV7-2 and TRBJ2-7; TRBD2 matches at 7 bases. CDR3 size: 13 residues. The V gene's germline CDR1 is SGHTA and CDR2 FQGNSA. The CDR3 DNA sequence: TGTGCCAGCAGCTTAATGGAAGGGTCTAGCGGTGACTTC. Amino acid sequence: CASSLMEGSSGDF.

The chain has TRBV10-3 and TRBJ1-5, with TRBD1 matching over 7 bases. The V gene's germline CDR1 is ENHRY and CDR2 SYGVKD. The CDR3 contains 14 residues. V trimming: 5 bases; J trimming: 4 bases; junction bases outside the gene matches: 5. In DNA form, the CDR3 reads TGTGCCATCAGTCCCGGACAGGAAAATCAGCCCCAGCATTTT. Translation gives CAISPGQENQPQHF.

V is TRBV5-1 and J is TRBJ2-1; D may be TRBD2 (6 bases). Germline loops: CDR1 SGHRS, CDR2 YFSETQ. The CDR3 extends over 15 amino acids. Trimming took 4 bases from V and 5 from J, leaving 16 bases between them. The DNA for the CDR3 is TGCGCCAGCAGCCCCAATATCGGGGGAAACAATGAGCAGTTCTTC. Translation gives CASSPNIGGNNEQFF.

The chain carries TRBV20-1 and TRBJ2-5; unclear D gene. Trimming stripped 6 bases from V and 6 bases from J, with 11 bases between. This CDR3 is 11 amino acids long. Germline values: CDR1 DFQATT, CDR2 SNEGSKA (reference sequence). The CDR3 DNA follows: TGCAGTGCCCCACTCTTGCAGACCCAGTACTTC. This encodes CSAPLLQTQYF.

The chain's CDR3 is CASSLEGTTEAFF. The CDR3, as DNA: TGTGCCAGCAGTTTAGAAGGGACCACTGAAGCTTTCTTT. The V and J genes are TRBV12-3 or TRBV12-4 and TRBJ1-1, with a weak D call TRBD1 (5 bases). Trimming took 1 base from V and 4 from J, leaving 7 bases between them. The CDR3 covers 13 residues.

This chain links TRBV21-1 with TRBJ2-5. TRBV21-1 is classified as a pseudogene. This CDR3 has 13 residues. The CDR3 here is CASSKEYQETQYF. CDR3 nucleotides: TGTGCCAGCAGCAAAGAGTACCAAGAGACCCAGTACTTC.

The CDR3 nucleotides are TGTGCCAGCAGCCTCGACGGACGAAACACTGAAGCTTTCTTT. Amino acid sequence: CASSLDGRNTEAFF. The chain couples TRBV2 to TRBJ1-1; unclear D gene. The CDR3 spans 14 residues. The germline V and J ends were trimmed by 6 bases and 2 bases, with 13 bases remaining between them. Per the germline V gene, CDR1 is SNHLY and CDR2 is FYNNEI. The full variable domain, with the rest looked up from reference TRBV2 and TRBJ1-1, is EPEVTQTPSHQVTQMGQEVILRCVPISNHLYFYWYRQILGQKVEFLVSFYNNEISEKSEIFDDQFSVERPDGSNFTLKIRSTKLEDSAMYFCASSLDGRNTEAFFGQGTRLTVV.

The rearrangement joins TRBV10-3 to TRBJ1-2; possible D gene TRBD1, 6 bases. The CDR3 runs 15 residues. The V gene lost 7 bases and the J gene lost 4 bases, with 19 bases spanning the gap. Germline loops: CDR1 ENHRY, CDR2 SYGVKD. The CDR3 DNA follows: TGTGCCATCAATCCGACAGGCGATTGGGCCTATGGCTACACCTTC. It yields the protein CAINPTGDWAYGYTF.

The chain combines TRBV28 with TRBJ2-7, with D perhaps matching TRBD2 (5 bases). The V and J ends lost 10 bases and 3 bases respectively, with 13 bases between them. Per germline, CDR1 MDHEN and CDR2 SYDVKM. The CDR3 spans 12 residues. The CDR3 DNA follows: TGTGCCACCAGAGGGTTCGTCTACGAGCAGTACTTC. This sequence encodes CATRGFVYEQYF.

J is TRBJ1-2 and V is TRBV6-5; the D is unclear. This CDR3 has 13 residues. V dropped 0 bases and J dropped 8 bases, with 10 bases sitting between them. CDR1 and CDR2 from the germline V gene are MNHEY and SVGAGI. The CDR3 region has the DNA TGTGCCAGCAGTTACTCTTTGGCCGGAGGCTACACCTTC. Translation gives CASSYSLAGGYTF.

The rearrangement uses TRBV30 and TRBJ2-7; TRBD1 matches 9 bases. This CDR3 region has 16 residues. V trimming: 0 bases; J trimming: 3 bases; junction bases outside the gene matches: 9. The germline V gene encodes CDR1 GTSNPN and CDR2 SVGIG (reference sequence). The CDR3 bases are TGTGCCTGGAGTGTTCAGACAGGGGGTGTCTACTACGAGCAGTACTTC. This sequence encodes CAWSVQTGGVYYEQYF.

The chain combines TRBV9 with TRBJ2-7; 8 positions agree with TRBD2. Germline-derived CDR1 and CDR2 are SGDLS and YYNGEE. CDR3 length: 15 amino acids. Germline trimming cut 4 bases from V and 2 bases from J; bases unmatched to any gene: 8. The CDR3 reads CASSPSTSAAYEQYF. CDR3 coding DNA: TGTGCCAGCAGCCCCTCGACTAGCGCAGCCTACGAGCAGTACTTC.

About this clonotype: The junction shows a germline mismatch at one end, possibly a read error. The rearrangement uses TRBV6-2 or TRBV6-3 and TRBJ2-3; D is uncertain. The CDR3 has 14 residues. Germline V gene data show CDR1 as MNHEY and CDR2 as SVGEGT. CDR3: CASSYFSSDNTQYF. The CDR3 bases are TGTGCCAGCAGCTACTTCAGTAGTGACAATACGCAGTATTTT.

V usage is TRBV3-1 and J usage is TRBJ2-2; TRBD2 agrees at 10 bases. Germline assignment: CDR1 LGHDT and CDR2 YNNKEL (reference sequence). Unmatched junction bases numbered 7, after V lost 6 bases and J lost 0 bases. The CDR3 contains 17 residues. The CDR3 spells CASRPLAGVANTGELFF. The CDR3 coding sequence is TGTGCCAGCAGACCCCTAGCGGGAGTCGCGAACACCGGGGAGCTGTTTTTT.

The CDR3 sequence: CASSLSNPAKAFF. DNA of the CDR3: TGTGCCAGCAGTTTATCGAATCCGGCAAAAGCTTTCTTT. This rearrangement joins TRBV27 to TRBJ1-1; the D is unclear. V was shortened by 0 bases and J by 9 bases, with 11 bases between the two germline ends. CDR3 size: 13 residues. From germline, CDR1 is MNHEY and CDR2 SMNVEV (reference sequence).

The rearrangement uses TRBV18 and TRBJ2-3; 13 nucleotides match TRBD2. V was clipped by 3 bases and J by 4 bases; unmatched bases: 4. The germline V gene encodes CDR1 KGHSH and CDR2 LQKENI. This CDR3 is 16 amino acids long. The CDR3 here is CASSPPGLAGADTQYF. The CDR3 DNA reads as TGTGCCAGCTCACCGCCAGGACTAGCGGGAGCAGATACGCAGTATTTT.

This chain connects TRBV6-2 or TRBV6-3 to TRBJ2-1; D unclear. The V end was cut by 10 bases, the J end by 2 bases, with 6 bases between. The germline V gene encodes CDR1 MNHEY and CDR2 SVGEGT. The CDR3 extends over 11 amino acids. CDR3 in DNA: TGTGCCATCAGAACCTACAATGAGCAGTTCTTC. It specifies CAIRTYNEQFF.

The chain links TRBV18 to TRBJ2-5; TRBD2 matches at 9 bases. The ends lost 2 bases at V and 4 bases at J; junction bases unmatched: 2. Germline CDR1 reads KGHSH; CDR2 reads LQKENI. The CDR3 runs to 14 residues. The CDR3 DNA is TGTGCCAGCTCACCATTAGCGGGAGCAGAGACCCAGTACTTC. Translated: CASSPLAGAETQYF.

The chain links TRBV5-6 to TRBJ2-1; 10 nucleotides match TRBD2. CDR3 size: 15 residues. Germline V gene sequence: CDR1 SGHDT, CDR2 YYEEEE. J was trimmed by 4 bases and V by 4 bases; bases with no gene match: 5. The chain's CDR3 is CASSGGLANYNEQFF. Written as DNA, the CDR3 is TGTGCCAGCAGCGGGGGACTAGCGAATTACAATGAGCAGTTCTTC.

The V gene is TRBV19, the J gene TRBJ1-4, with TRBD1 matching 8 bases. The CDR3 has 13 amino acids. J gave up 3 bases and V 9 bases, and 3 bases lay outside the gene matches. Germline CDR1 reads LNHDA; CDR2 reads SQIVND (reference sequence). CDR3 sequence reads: CASQGAANEKLFF. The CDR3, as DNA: TGTGCCAGCCAGGGGGCGGCTAATGAAAAACTGTTTTTT.

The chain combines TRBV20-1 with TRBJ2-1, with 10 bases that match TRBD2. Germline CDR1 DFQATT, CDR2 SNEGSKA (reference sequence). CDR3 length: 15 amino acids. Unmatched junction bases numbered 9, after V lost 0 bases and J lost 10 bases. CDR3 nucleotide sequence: TGCAGTGCTAGAGAGGCTAGCGGGAGTCTATTCGAGCAGTTCTTC. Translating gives CSAREASGSLFEQFF.

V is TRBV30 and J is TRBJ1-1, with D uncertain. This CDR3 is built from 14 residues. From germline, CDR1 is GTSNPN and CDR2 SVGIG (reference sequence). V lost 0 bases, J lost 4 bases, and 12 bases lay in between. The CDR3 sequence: CAWSVHSRLTEAFF. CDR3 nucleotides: TGTGCCTGGAGTGTACACAGCCGGCTCACTGAAGCTTTCTTT. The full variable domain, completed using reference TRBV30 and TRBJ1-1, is SQTIHQWPATLVQPVGSPLSLECTVEGTSNPNLYWYRQAAGRGLQLLFYSVGIGQISSEVPQNLSASRPQDRQFILSSKKLLLSDSGFYLCAWSVHSRLTEAFFGQGTRLTVV.